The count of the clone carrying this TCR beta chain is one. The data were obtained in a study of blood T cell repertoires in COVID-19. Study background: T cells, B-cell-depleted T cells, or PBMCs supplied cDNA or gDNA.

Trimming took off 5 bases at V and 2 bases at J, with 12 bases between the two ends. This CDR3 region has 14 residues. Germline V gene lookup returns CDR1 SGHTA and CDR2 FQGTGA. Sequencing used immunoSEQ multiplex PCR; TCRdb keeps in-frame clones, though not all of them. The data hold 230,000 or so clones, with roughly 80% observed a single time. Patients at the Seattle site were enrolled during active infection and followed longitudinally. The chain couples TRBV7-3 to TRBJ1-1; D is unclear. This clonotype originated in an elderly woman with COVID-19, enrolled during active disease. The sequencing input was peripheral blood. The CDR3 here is CASSPSGSNTEAFF. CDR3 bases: TGTGCCAGCAGCCCCTCGGGGAGTAACACTGAAGCTTTCTTT.